This TCR beta chain comes out of a study of T-cell memory formation after mild COVID-19. The study's findings and limits: Prior to infection, memory already included some responding clones, suggesting cross-reactive memory joined.

The CDR3 runs to 14 residues. CDR1 and CDR2 (germline): KGHSH, LQKENI. V lost 5 bases and J lost 7, with 12 bases in between. TCRdb used MiXCR to reprocess the 5' RACE reads, holding one entry per CDR3 protein. The table has hundreds of thousands of distinct CDR3 sequences, more than 20% seen once. The sample holds a few counts of this clonotype. The target antigen is unknown. Sequencing was carried out using PBMCs or a T cell subset sorted from them (not recorded which). The TCR originated in an adult woman who had mild COVID-19 (a few samples of this study predate the infection). Cell type and time point are not known. The chain couples TRBV18 to TRBJ1-6; TRBD1 might be the D (5 bases). CDR3 protein: CASSGDRKNSPLHF. The DNA for the CDR3 is TGTGCCAGCTCAGGGGACCGTAAAAATTCACCCCTCCACTTT.